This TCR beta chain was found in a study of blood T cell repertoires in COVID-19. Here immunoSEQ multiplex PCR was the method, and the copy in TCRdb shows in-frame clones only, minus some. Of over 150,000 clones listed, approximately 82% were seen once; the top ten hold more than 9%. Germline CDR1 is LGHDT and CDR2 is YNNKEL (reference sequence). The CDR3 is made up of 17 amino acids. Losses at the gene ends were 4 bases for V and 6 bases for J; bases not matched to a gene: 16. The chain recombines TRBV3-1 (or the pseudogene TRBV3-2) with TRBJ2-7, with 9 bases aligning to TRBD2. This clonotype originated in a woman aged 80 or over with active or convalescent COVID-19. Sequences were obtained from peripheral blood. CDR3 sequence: CASSRPASREGPVEQYF. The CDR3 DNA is TGTGCCAGCAGCCGCCCGGCCTCGCGGGAGGGCCCAGTCGAGCAGTACTTC.